Listed here is a single T cell receptor beta chain. The antigen remains unidentified. Profiled with immunoSEQ multiplex PCR; TCRdb holds only in-frame clones, not every one. The sample includes 20,000 to 30,000 clones, roughly two thirds seen only once; the top ten take roughly 51%. These data originate in a study of cytotoxic CD8 clonotypes in ibrutinib-treated CLL. Study-level results: Sampling of sustained-remission and progressing patients occurred at differing times. Public clonotypes were uncommon and contracted or stayed stable on treatment.

V lost 3 bases and J lost 6; bases outside the gene matches: 7. The CDR3 sequence is 14 residues long. CDR1 and CDR2 from the germline V gene are SGDLS and YYNGEE. V usage is TRBV9 and J usage is TRBJ2-7; 9 bases align to TRBD2. The TCR comes from a human donor with chronic lymphocytic leukemia. The input for sequencing was PBMCs, taken at disease progression, from a patient treated with ibrutinib. The DNA for the CDR3 is TGTGCCAGCAGCGGAGGCGGGGGGGTACTCGAGCAGTACTTC. Its protein product is CASSGGGGVLEQYF. Full variable domain (remainder filled in from reference TRBV9 and TRBJ2-7): DSGVTQTPKHLITATGQRVTLRCSPRSGDLSVYWYQQSLDQGLQFLIQYYNGEERAKGNILERFSAQQFPDLHSELNLSSLELGDSALYFCASSGGGGVLEQYFGPGTRLTVT.